The next 20 T cell receptor beta chains were all read from a single sample in a study of immune cell composition in non-small cell lung cancer. Normal lung was taken at the farthest possible site, at least 3 cm from tumour. The method was immunoSEQ multiplex PCR; TCRdb's version includes in-frame clones alone and lacks a portion of them. The sample lists about 3,100 clones; 75% to 80% were seen once. Sequencing input: non-adjacent lung tissue. The source is a human donor with non-small cell lung cancer. The donor label of this sample is uncertain.

CDR3 sequence: CASSSRATGLAGGTDTQYF. The CDR3 coding sequence is TGTGCCAGCAGCTCTAGGGCAACTGGACTAGCGGGAGGCACAGATACGCAGTATTTT. This chain joins TRBV7-9 and TRBJ2-3; 13 nucleotides agree with TRBD2. The V and J ends lost 4 bases and 1 base, in that order; junction bases with no gene match: 11. CDR3 length equals 19 residues. Per germline, CDR1 SEHNR and CDR2 FQNEAQ (reference sequence).

This rearrangement joins TRBV28 to TRBJ2-3, with TRBD2 matching 8 bases. Germline loops: CDR1 MDHEN, CDR2 SYDVKM. The V and J ends lost 2 bases and 5 bases, in that order; junction bases with no gene match: 3. This CDR3 is built from 14 residues. CDR3 sequence reads: CASSLLSGIDTQYF. CDR3 bases: TGTGCCAGCAGTTTACTTAGCGGGATAGATACGCAGTATTTT.

The chain combines TRBV18 with TRBJ2-3; possibly TRBD1 for D (6 bases). The germline gives CDR1 KGHSH, CDR2 LQKENI. The CDR3 has 15 amino acids. Trimming stripped 0 bases from V and 5 bases from J, with 12 bases between. The CDR3 coding sequence is TGTGCCAGCTCACCACCTCGACAGGCCTTAGATACGCAGTATTTT. Protein product: CASSPPRQALDTQYF. The full variable domain, in which reference TRBV18 and TRBJ2-3 provide the parts outside the CDR3, is NAGVMQNPRHLVRRRGQEARLRCSPMKGHSHVYWYRQLPEEGLKFMVYLQKENIIDESGMPKERFSAEFPKEGPSILRIQQVVRGDSAAYFCASSPPRQALDTQYFGPGTRLTVL.

This chain uses TRBV4-1 with TRBJ2-1; 9 bases line up with TRBD1. The CDR3 has 14 residues. Germline CDR1 reads MGHRA; CDR2 reads YSYEKL. Trimming removed 6 bases from V and 8 bases from J; junction bases left unmatched: 8. CDR3 in DNA: TGCGCCAGCAGGGACAGGGGACCTCACGATGAGCAGTTCTTC. This encodes CASRDRGPHDEQFF.

This sequence joins TRBV5-4 and TRBJ2-2, with D possibly TRBD2 on 6 matching bases. Germline CDR1 is SGHNT and CDR2 is YYREEE (reference sequence). Trimming removed 0 bases at V and 5 bases at J, with 8 bases between. This CDR3 comprises 14 residues. The DNA of the CDR3 is TGTGCCAGCAGCTTGGCGGGAGTTACCGGGGAGCTGTTTTTT. Translation: CASSLAGVTGELFF. The variable domain in full, completed from reference TRBV5-4 and TRBJ2-2, reads ETGVTQSPTHLIKTRGQQVTLRCSSQSGHNTVSWYQQALGQGPQFIFQYYREEENGRGNFPPRFSGLQFPNYSSELNVNALELDDSALYLCASSLAGVTGELFFGEGSRLTVL.

The chain combines TRBV7-3 with TRBJ2-5; D gene ambiguous. Germline values: CDR1 SGHTA, CDR2 FQGTGA. Between the trimmed V and J ends, which lost 5 bases and 5 bases, there was a span of 9 bases. The CDR3 has 12 residues. The CDR3 region is CASSRLGETQYF. The CDR3 nucleotides are TGTGCCAGCAGCCGACTTGGGGAGACCCAGTACTTC.

Written as DNA, the CDR3 is TGTGCCAGCCGACAGGTAGGATACGAGCAGTACTTC. Translated, it gives CASRQVGYEQYF. The chain has TRBV6-6 and TRBJ2-7; weak D call: TRBD1 (6 bases). The CDR3 has 12 residues. Germline CDR1 is MNHNY and CDR2 is SVGAGI (reference sequence). V was cut by 8 bases and J by 4 bases, with 12 bases left in between.

CDR3 in amino acids: CASSISGTAYEQYF. The CDR3 DNA sequence: TGTGCCAGTAGTATTTCCGGGACAGCCTACGAGCAGTACTTC. This chain joins TRBV19 and TRBJ2-7; TRBD1 aligns across 7 bases. This CDR3 is built from 14 residues. V shed 3 bases and J 2 bases; nucleotides not matched to a gene: 4. CDR1 and CDR2 from the germline V gene are LNHDA and SQIVND (reference sequence).

This clone was detected once. V and J are TRBV6-5 and TRBJ1-1; D is ambiguous. The CDR3 has 12 residues. The ends were cut back, 6 bases at V and 3 bases at J, with 8 bases in the middle. The germline CDR1 and CDR2 sequences are MNHEY and SVGAGI. The CDR3 bases are TGTGCCAGCAGCCCCCGCGACACTGAAGCTTTCTTT. Protein sequence: CASSPRDTEAFF.

The chain joins TRBV2 to TRBJ1-1, with D tentatively TRBD1 (5 bases). The CDR3 is made up of 14 amino acids. The V and J ends lost 1 base and 3 bases respectively, with 9 bases between them. Per germline, CDR1 SNHLY and CDR2 FYNNEI. The CDR3 reads CASSEGGGYTEAFF. For the CDR3, the DNA is TGTGCCAGCAGTGAAGGGGGGGGTTACACTGAAGCTTTCTTT.

This clone was seen just once. V is TRBV18 and J is TRBJ2-3; D gene uncertain. Trimming took 5 bases from V and 6 from J, leaving 9 bases between them. CDR1 is KGHSH and CDR2 is LQKENI in the germline V gene. The CDR3 extends over 12 amino acids. In DNA, the CDR3 is TGTGCCAGCTCAGCCACCGGGGATACGCAGTATTTT. It specifies CASSATGDTQYF. The entire variable domain, with the rest obtained from reference TRBV18 and TRBJ2-3, is as follows: NAGVMQNPRHLVRRRGQEARLRCSPMKGHSHVYWYRQLPEEGLKFMVYLQKENIIDESGMPKERFSAEFPKEGPSILRIQQVVRGDSAAYFCASSATGDTQYFGPGTRLTVL.

The chain is built from TRBV2 and TRBJ2-7; 12 bases are shared with TRBD2. CDR3 size: 19 residues. Germline lookup yields CDR1 SNHLY and CDR2 FYNNEI. V lost 7 bases and J lost 2; bases outside the gene matches: 18. CDR3 amino acids: CASNLRRLAGGPIPYEQYF. As DNA, the CDR3 is TGTGCCAGCAACCTAAGGAGGCTAGCGGGAGGGCCAATTCCCTACGAGCAGTACTTC.

The V gene is TRBV18, the J gene TRBJ2-2; D gene uncertain. V lost 3 bases, J lost 7 bases, and 12 bases lay in between. The CDR3 spans 14 residues. Germline CDR1 reads KGHSH; CDR2 reads LQKENI. This chain's CDR3 is CASSPLDILGELFF. CDR3 DNA: TGTGCCAGCTCACCCCTCGACATTCTCGGGGAGCTGTTTTTT. The full variable domain, its missing parts supplied by reference TRBV18 and TRBJ2-2, is NAGVMQNPRHLVRRRGQEARLRCSPMKGHSHVYWYRQLPEEGLKFMVYLQKENIIDESGMPKERFSAEFPKEGPSILRIQQVVRGDSAAYFCASSPLDILGELFFGEGSRLTVL.

The chain couples TRBV28 to TRBJ2-3; 7 bases align to TRBD1. The germline CDR1 and CDR2 sequences are MDHEN and SYDVKM. The junction had 9 bases not matched to a gene; V was cut back by 6 bases and J by 0 bases. This CDR3 spans 16 amino acids. The CDR3 loop reads CASREARQGSTDTQYF. The CDR3 nucleotides are TGTGCCAGCAGGGAAGCCAGACAGGGTAGCACAGATACGCAGTATTTT.

V and J are TRBV27 and TRBJ2-7, with 8 bases identical to TRBD1. The CDR3 is 16 amino acids. Germline V gene sequence: CDR1 MNHEY, CDR2 SMNVEV (reference sequence). Trimming took 6 bases from V and 5 from J; bases not matched to a gene: 15. The CDR3 DNA reads TGTGCCAGCAGCCTCTTAACAGGGGGGAGGCCTAACGAGCAGTACTTC. It encodes CASSLLTGGRPNEQYF.

The V call is TRBV11-3, the J call TRBJ2-6, with 8 bases identical to TRBD1. The germline CDR1 and CDR2 sequences are SGHNT and YENEEA. The CDR3 length is 17 residues. Trimming took 4 bases from V and 2 from J; bases not matched to a gene: 7. The CDR3 coding sequence is TGTGCCAGCAGCTCCTCGACAGGGGCCCCTGGGGCCAACGTCCTGACTTTC. Its protein product is CASSSSTGAPGANVLTF.

The V call is TRBV10-2, the J call TRBJ2-2; 9 bases align to TRBD1. Germline V CDR1 and CDR2: WSHSY, SAAADI. V lost 6 bases, J lost 4 bases, and 6 bases stayed unmatched. CDR3 length equals 15 residues. The CDR3 loop reads CASRQGARGTGELFF. The DNA for the CDR3 is TGCGCCAGCAGACAGGGGGCGCGGGGCACCGGGGAGCTGTTTTTT.

This clone was recorded a few times. A read error may produce the germline difference seen at one junction end. The rearrangement joins TRBV6-5 to TRBJ1-2; TRBD1 is a possible D gene (5 bases). Germline lookup yields CDR1 MNHEY and CDR2 SVGAGI. This CDR3 has 13 amino acids. The CDR3 DNA is TGCGCCAGCAGTGAGTCGGGGGACTATGGCTACACCTTC. Protein sequence: CASSESGDYGYTF.

This chain uses TRBV13 with TRBJ1-5, with a tentative D call TRBD1 (6 bases). Germline values: CDR1 PRHDT, CDR2 FYEKMQ (reference sequence). The CDR3 totals 13 residues. V lost 1 base, J lost 7 bases, and 8 bases lay in between. The CDR3 loop is CASSLDRDQPQHF. CDR3 in DNA: TGTGCCAGCAGCTTAGACAGGGACCAGCCCCAGCATTTT.

The genes are TRBV9 and TRBJ2-3; D is perhaps TRBD1 (5 bases). The CDR3 extends over 15 amino acids. Germline CDR1 reads SGDLS; CDR2 reads YYNGEE. V was shortened by 1 base and J by 0 bases, with 9 bases between the two germline ends. The CDR3 DNA is TGTGCCAGCAGCGTATTCCAGGGCAGCACAGATACGCAGTATTTT. It specifies CASSVFQGSTDTQYF.